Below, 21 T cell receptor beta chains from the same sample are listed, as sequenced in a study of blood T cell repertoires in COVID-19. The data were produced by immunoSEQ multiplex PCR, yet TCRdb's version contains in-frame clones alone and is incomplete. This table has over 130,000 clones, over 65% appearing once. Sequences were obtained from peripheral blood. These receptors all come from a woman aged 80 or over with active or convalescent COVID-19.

CDR3 nucleotide sequence: TGCGCCAGCAGCTTCGGTAACACTGAAGCTTTCTTT. Its translation is CASSFGNTEAFF. The chain employs TRBV5-1 and TRBJ1-1; unclear D gene. Germline CDR1 is SGHRS and CDR2 is YFSETQ. The germline V and J ends were trimmed by 2 bases and 2 bases, with 4 bases remaining between them. This CDR3 is 12 amino acids long.

CDR3 loop: CASTRGMNTEAFF. In nucleotides, the CDR3 is TGTGCCAGTACGAGGGGGATGAACACTGAAGCTTTCTTT. The J gene is TRBJ1-1, the V gene TRBV19, with D tentatively TRBD1 (6 bases). V was pared by 7 bases and J by 0 bases, with 9 bases between. CDR3 length: 13 amino acids. The germline CDR1 and CDR2 sequences are LNHDA and SQIVND (reference sequence).

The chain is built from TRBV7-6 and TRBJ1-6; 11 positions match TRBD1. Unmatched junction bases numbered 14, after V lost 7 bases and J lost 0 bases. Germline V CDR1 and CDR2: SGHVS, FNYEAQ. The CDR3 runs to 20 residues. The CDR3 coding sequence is TGTGCCAGCACAAGAAGCCCGGGACAGGGGGATCCCTCCTATAATTCACCCCTCCACTTT. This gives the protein CASTRSPGQGDPSYNSPLHF.

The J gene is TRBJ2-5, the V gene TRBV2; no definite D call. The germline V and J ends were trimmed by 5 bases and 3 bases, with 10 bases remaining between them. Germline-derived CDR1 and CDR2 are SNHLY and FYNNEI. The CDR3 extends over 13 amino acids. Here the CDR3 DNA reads TGTGCCAGCAGTAACAGCTACGAAGAGACCCAGTACTTC. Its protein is CASSNSYEETQYF.

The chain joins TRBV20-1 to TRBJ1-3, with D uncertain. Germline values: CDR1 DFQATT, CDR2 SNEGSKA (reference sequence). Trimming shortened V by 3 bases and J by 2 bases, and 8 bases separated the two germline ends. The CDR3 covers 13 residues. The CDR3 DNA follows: TGCAGTGCTAGTCTCCAGGCTGGAAACACCATATATTTT. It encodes CSASLQAGNTIYF.

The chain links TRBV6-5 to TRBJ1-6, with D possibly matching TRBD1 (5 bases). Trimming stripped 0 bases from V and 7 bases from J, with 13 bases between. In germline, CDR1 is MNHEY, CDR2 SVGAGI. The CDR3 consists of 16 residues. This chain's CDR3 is CASSYSSGGWNSPLHF. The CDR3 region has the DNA TGTGCCAGCAGTTACTCCTCCGGGGGATGGAATTCACCCCTCCACTTT.

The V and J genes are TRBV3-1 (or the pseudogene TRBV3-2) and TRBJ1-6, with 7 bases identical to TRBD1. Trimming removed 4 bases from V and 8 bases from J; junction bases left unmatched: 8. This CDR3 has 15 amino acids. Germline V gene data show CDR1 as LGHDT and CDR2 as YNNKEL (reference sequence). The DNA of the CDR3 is TGTGCCAGCAGCCGACAGGGAGGACAATATTCACCCCTCCACTTT. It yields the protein CASSRQGGQYSPLHF.

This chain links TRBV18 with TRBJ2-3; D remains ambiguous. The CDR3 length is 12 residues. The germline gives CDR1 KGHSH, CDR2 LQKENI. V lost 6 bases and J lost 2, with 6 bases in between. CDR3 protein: CASSFFTDTQYF. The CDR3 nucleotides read TGTGCCAGCTCTTTCTTCACAGATACGCAGTATTTT.

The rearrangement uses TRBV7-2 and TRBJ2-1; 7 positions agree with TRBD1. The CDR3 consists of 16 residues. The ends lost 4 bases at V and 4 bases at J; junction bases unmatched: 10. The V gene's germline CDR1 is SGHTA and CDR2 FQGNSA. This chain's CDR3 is CASSSSGTAGYNEQFF. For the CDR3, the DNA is TGTGCCAGCAGCTCATCCGGGACAGCCGGGTACAATGAGCAGTTCTTC.

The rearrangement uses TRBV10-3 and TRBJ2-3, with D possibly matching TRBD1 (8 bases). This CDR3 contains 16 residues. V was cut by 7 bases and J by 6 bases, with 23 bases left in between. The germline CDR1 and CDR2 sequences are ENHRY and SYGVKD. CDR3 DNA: TGTGCCATCAACAATGGACAGGGAGGGGGAAGGGATACGCAGTATTTT. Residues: CAINNGQGGGRDTQYF.

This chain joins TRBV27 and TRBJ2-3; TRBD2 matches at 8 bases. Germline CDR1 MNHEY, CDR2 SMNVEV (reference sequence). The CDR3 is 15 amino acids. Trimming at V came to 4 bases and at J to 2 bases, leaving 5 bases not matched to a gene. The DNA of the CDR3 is TGTGCCAGCAGTTGGGTAGCGGGGATCACAGATACGCAGTATTTT. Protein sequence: CASSWVAGITDTQYF.

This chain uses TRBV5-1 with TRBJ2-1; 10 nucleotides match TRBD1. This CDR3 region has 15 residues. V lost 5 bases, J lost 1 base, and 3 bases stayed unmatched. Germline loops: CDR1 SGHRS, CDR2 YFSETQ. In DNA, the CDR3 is TGCGCCAGCAGACGGGGACAGGGGTCCTACAATGAGCAGTTCTTC. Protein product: CASRRGQGSYNEQFF.

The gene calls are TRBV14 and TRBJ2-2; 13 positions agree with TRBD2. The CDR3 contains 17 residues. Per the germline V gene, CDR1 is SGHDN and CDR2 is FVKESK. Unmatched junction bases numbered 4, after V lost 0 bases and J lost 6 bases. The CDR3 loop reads CASSQDLTSGGAGELFF. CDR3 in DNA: TGTGCCAGCAGCCAAGATCTCACTAGCGGGGGGGCCGGGGAGCTGTTTTTT.

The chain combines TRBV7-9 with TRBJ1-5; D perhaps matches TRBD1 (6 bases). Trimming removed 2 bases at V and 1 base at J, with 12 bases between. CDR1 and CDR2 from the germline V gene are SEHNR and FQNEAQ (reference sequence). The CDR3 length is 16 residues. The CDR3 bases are TGTGCCAGCAGCTTAAATACAGGGTTGAGCAATCAGCCCCAGCATTTT. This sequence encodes CASSLNTGLSNQPQHF.

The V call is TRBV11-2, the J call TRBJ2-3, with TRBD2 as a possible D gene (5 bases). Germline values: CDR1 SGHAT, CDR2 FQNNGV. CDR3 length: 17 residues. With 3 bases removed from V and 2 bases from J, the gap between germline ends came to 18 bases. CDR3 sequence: CASSFDYELGITDTQYF. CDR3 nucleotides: TGTGCCAGCAGCTTCGACTATGAGCTGGGTATCACAGATACGCAGTATTTT.

The CDR3 loop is CASSLAGGQGNQPQHF. For the CDR3, the DNA is TGTGCCAGCAGCTTGGCCGGGGGGCAGGGCAATCAGCCCCAGCATTTT. The rearrangement uses TRBV5-5 and TRBJ1-5; tentative D call: TRBD1 (6 bases). The CDR3 spans 16 residues. The germline V and J ends were trimmed by 0 bases and 2 bases, with 12 bases remaining between them. Germline CDR1 and CDR2: SGHKS and YYEKEE (reference sequence).

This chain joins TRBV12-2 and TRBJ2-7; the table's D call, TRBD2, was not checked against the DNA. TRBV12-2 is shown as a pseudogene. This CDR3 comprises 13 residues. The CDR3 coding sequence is TGTGCCTGGTGTAGCGGGGGGAGGTACGAGCAGTACTTC. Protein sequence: CAWCSGGRYEQYF.

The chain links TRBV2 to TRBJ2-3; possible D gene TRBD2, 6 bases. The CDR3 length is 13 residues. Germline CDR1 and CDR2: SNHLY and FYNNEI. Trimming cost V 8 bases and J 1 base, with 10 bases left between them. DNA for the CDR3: TGTGCCAGCTCACTAGCAGGCACAGATACGCAGTATTTT. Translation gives CASSLAGTDTQYF.

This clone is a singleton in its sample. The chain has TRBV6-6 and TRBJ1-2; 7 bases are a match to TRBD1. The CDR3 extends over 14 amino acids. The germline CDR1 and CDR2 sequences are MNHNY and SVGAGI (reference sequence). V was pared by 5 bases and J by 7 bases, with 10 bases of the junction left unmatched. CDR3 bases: TGTGCCAGCAGTACCGGGACAGCGAAGGGTGGCTACACCTTC. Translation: CASSTGTAKGGYTF.

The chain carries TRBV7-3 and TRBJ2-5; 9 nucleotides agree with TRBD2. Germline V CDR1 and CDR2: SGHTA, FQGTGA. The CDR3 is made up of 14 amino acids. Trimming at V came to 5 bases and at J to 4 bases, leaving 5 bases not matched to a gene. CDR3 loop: CASSQSGGIETQYF. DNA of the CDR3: TGTGCCAGCAGCCAAAGCGGGGGGATAGAGACCCAGTACTTC.

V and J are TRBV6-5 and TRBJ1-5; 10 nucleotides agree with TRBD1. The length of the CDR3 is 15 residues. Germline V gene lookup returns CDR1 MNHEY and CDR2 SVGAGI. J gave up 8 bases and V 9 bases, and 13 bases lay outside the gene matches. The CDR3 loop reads CASRRTGTGEKPQHF. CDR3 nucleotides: TGTGCCAGTAGGAGAACCGGGACAGGGGAAAAGCCCCAGCATTTT.